Shown below are 10 T cell receptor beta chains from a single sample sequenced in a study of identical twins. In TCRdb, the 5' RACE reads were re-called with MiXCR into one record per CDR3 protein. Of fewer than 900,000 distinct CDR3 sequences in the sample, 21% were seen once. This same sample was also part of a study on T cells expressing NK-cell markers.

The sequenced sample consisted of PBMCs. Every receptor here comes from a woman aged 18-29 years in good health.

The chain has TRBV20-1 and TRBJ2-1; unclear D gene. The CDR3 covers 13 residues. The germline gives CDR1 DFQATT, CDR2 SNEGSKA (reference sequence). Trimming pared 6 bases from V and 5 bases from J, leaving 14 bases between. The CDR3 spells CSAAPGPNNEQFF. The DNA for the CDR3 is TGCAGTGCCGCACCGGGCCCTAACAATGAGCAGTTCTTC.

The sample holds a few counts of this clonotype. This chain's CDR3 is CASSTGQAADTQYF. The CDR3 DNA follows: TGCGCCAGCAGCACGGGTCAGGCGGCAGATACGCAGTATTTT. The J gene is TRBJ2-3, the V gene TRBV5-1; no clear D. Germline CDR1 is SGHRS and CDR2 is YFSETQ. The CDR3 runs 14 residues. Trimming stripped 4 bases from V and 4 bases from J, with 13 bases between. Supplemented by reference TRBV5-1 and TRBJ2-3, the full variable domain reads KAGVTQTPRYLIKTRGQQVTLSCSPISGHRSVSWYQQTPGQGLQFLFEYFSETQRNKGNFPGRFSGRQFSNSRSEMNVSTLELGDSALYLCASSTGQAADTQYFGPGTRLTVL.

The chain couples TRBV18 to TRBJ1-1; TRBD1 agrees at 11 bases. J gave up 0 bases and V 6 bases, and 9 bases lay outside the gene matches. Germline CDR1 reads KGHSH; CDR2 reads LQKENI. CDR3 length equals 17 residues. The CDR3 coding sequence is TGTGCCAGCTCTACCGGGACAGGGGGAACTATGAACACTGAAGCTTTCTTT. The encoded protein is CASSTGTGGTMNTEAFF.

This clonotype showed up many times. This rearrangement joins TRBV12-3 or TRBV12-4 to TRBJ2-2; D not certain. CDR3 size: 12 residues. V was shortened by 5 bases and J by 4 bases, with 5 bases between the two germline ends. CDR3 nucleotide sequence: TGTGCCAGCAGTCGGAGCACCGGGGAGCTGTTTTTT. Translated, it gives CASSRSTGELFF.

This sequence joins TRBV7-9 and TRBJ2-3; D might be TRBD1 (6 bases). Germline loops: CDR1 SEHNR, CDR2 FQNEAQ (reference sequence). Trimming took off 5 bases at V and 2 bases at J, with 17 bases between the two ends. CDR3 length equals 16 residues. CDR3: CASSPPRGRLTDTQYF. CDR3 coding DNA: TGTGCCAGCAGCCCGCCCAGGGGCAGGCTCACAGATACGCAGTATTTT.

This clonotype was picked up a small number of times. The chain has TRBV5-1 and TRBJ2-3; 7 bases agree with TRBD1. With 0 bases clipped from V and 4 bases from J, the junction kept 11 bases outside the gene matches. Per the germline V gene, CDR1 is SGHRS and CDR2 is YFSETQ. This CDR3 contains 17 residues. CDR3 sequence (DNA): TGCGCCAGCAGCTTGGACAGGGGTCGGATTGTTTCAGATACGCAGTATTTT. This sequence encodes CASSLDRGRIVSDTQYF.

This clonotype was seen repeatedly, ten times or more. This chain links TRBV12-3 or TRBV12-4 with TRBJ2-6; D uncertain. Trimming removed 3 bases from V and 2 bases from J, with 8 bases in between. This CDR3 has 15 amino acids. The CDR3 loop reads CASSLIETGANVLTF. The CDR3 bases are TGTGCCAGCAGTTTGATCGAGACTGGGGCCAACGTCCTGACTTTC.

J is TRBJ2-5 and V is TRBV12-3 or TRBV12-4, with TRBD2 as a possible D gene (5 bases). V was shortened by 3 bases and J by 5 bases, with 10 bases between the two germline ends. The CDR3 is made up of 13 amino acids. The CDR3 region has the DNA TGTGCCAGCAGTTTCGACGGGGTGGAGACCCAGTACTTC. Translating gives CASSFDGVETQYF.

This clonotype has just a few counts. The CDR3 bases are TGTGCCACCAGCAGAGGGACATCCTCCTACGAGCAGTACTTC. Protein product: CATSRGTSSYEQYF. The chain combines TRBV15 with TRBJ2-7; weak D call: TRBD1 (5 bases). Trimming removed 1 base at V and 0 bases at J, with 7 bases between. This CDR3 comprises 14 residues. CDR1 and CDR2 from the germline V gene are LNHNV and YYDKDF (reference sequence).

This clonotype was found a few times. The V and J genes are TRBV7-2 and TRBJ2-3; no definite D call. The germline CDR1 and CDR2 sequences are SGHTA and FQGNSA. This CDR3 has 15 amino acids. V lost 2 bases, J lost 5 bases, and 14 bases lay in between. The DNA of the CDR3 is TGTGCCAGCAGCTTATTCGCGGCTAGGCGAGATACGCAGTATTTT. Its protein is CASSLFAARRDTQYF.